Presented here are 28 T cell receptor beta chains from one specimen sequenced in a study of T cell changes during pregnancy in multiple sclerosis. Clones were sequenced by immunoSEQ multiplex PCR, and TCRdb holds only the in-frame ones, with some missing. Of around 50,000 clones in the sample, around 91% were seen once. Sequences were derived from CD8+ T cells from peripheral blood mononuclear cells, sampled in the second trimester of pregnancy. These receptors all come from a female donor with multiple sclerosis, enrolled in a pregnancy study.

This clone was observed a handful of times. The chain is built from TRBV7-9 and TRBJ2-1, with D possibly being TRBD2 (5 bases). Germline CDR1 and CDR2: SEHNR and FQNEAQ (reference sequence). The CDR3 contains 13 residues. The V and J ends lost 2 bases and 6 bases respectively, with 8 bases between them. The CDR3 DNA reads as TGTGCCAGCAGCTTACTGGGGAGCAATGAGCAGTTCTTC. Protein product: CASSLLGSNEQFF.

The chain employs TRBV11-2 and TRBJ2-3, with 12 nucleotides matching TRBD2. Per germline, CDR1 SGHAT and CDR2 FQNNGV. This CDR3 is 16 amino acids long. V shed 1 base, J shed 2 bases, and the junction held 1 base outside the gene matches. CDR3 region: CASSLGLAGDTDTQYF. CDR3 sequence (DNA): TGTGCCAGCAGCTTAGGACTAGCGGGGGACACAGATACGCAGTATTTT.

The gene calls are TRBV27 and TRBJ2-3; 9 bases align to TRBD2. Germline lookup yields CDR1 MNHEY and CDR2 SMNVEV (reference sequence). With V trimmed by 5 bases and J by 5 bases, 11 bases remained unmatched. This CDR3 region has 16 residues. DNA of the CDR3: TGTGCCAGCAGTCCGGAAGGGCGGGGGGGCGTAGATACGCAGTATTTT. It codes for CASSPEGRGGVDTQYF.

V and J are TRBV27 and TRBJ1-4; maybe TRBD1 (6 bases). Trimming removed 9 bases from V and 4 bases from J, with 12 bases in between. CDR1 and CDR2 (germline): MNHEY, SMNVEV (reference sequence). The CDR3 consists of 13 residues. The CDR3, as DNA: TGTGCCAGTAAAAGGGGGGGTAATGAAAAACTGTTTTTT. This encodes CASKRGGNEKLFF. The whole variable domain, filled in from reference TRBV27 and TRBJ1-4, reads EAQVTQNPRYLITVTGKKLTVTCSQNMNHEYMSWYRQDPGLGLRQIYYSMNVEVTDKGDVPEGYKVSRKEKRNFPLILESPSPNQTSLYFCASKRGGNEKLFFGSGTQLSVL.

The V call is TRBV7-2, the J call TRBJ2-3; D unresolved. Germline V lookup: CDR1 SGHTA, CDR2 FQGNSA. V was clipped by 3 bases and J by 0 bases, with 7 bases between them. This CDR3 comprises 14 residues. CDR3 protein: CASSFISSTDTQYF. The CDR3 nucleotides read TGTGCCAGCAGCTTTATCTCTAGCACAGATACGCAGTATTTT.

The chain couples TRBV5-4 to TRBJ2-1, with 11 bases matching TRBD2. The CDR3 is made up of 15 amino acids. Losses at the gene ends were 3 bases for V and 6 bases for J; bases not matched to a gene: 5. Looked up from germline, CDR1 is SGHNT and CDR2 is YYREEE (reference sequence). The DNA for the CDR3 is TGTGCCAGCAGCTCGACTAGCGGGGCCCTCAATGAGCAGTTCTTC. Residues: CASSSTSGALNEQFF.

This sequence joins TRBV6-5 and TRBJ2-5, with TRBD2 matching over 12 bases. The closer fit of TRBJ2-7 to the DNA end suggests the J call may be wrong. This CDR3 is 14 amino acids long. The germline gives CDR1 MNHEY, CDR2 SVGAGI. CDR3 coding DNA: TGTGCCAGGGCGGTGACTAGCGGGGGCTACGAGCAGTACTTC. This translates into CARAVTSGGYEQYF.

V and J are TRBV6-1 and TRBJ2-5; 7 positions match TRBD1. Germline trimming cut 4 bases from V and 5 bases from J; bases unmatched to any gene: 7. Germline lookup yields CDR1 MNHNS and CDR2 SASEGT. The CDR3 sequence is 14 residues long. CDR3 protein: CASSVTGSMETQYF. CDR3 coding DNA: TGTGCCAGCAGTGTGACAGGGAGTATGGAGACCCAGTACTTC.

The rearrangement links TRBV6-5 to TRBJ1-2; 7 positions match TRBD1. Germline V gives CDR1 MNHEY, CDR2 SVGAGI. The V segment lost 5 bases and the J segment 5 bases; nucleotides outside the gene matches: 8. The CDR3 loop spans 14 amino acids. CDR3 loop: CASSPGTVIYGYTF. In DNA form, the CDR3 reads TGTGCCAGCAGTCCTGGGACAGTAATTTATGGCTACACCTTC.

The chain is built from TRBV6-1 and TRBJ1-2; TRBD1 might be the D (5 bases). The CDR3 covers 15 residues. V shed 3 bases and J shed 4 bases, with 15 bases lying between them. Germline CDR1 and CDR2: MNHNS and SASEGT. This CDR3 reads CASSDGQSDIYGYTF. The CDR3 DNA follows: TGTGCCAGCAGTGATGGACAAAGCGATATCTATGGCTACACCTTC.

The chain is built from TRBV25-1 and TRBJ1-4; 9 bases match TRBD1. The J segment lost 4 bases and the V segment lost 4 bases, leaving 10 bases of the junction unmatched. Germline-derived CDR1 and CDR2 are MGHDK and SYGVNS. The CDR3 is made up of 17 amino acids. This CDR3 is CASSVRDRESGNEKLFF. CDR3 nucleotides: TGTGCCAGCAGTGTGCGGGACAGGGAGAGTGGTAATGAAAAACTGTTTTTT.

CDR3 DNA sequence: TGTGCCAGCAATACACAGGGGGCGGCCCAAGAGACCCAGTACTTC. This codes for CASNTQGAAQETQYF. V gene TRBV6-5 combines with J gene TRBJ2-5, with 9 bases identical to TRBD1. The germline gives CDR1 MNHEY, CDR2 SVGAGI. Losses at the gene ends were 7 bases for V and 1 base for J; bases not matched to a gene: 7. The CDR3 contains 15 residues.

The CDR3 DNA sequence: TGTGCCAGTAGTGCACCGATGGAGTACACCATATATTTT. Residues: CASSAPMEYTIYF. V usage is TRBV19 and J usage is TRBJ1-3; D ambiguous. Between the trimmed V and J ends, which lost 5 bases and 8 bases, there was a span of 13 bases. The CDR3 has 13 residues. From germline, CDR1 is LNHDA and CDR2 SQIVND (reference sequence).

The V gene is TRBV5-8, the J gene TRBJ2-7; the match to TRBD1 covers 9 bases. Looked up from germline, CDR1 is SGHTS and CDR2 is YDEGEE. This CDR3 is 15 amino acids long. Losses at the gene ends were 4 bases for V and 5 bases for J; bases not matched to a gene: 10. CDR3 DNA sequence: TGTGCCAGCAGCACCGGGACAGGGCCTTTGGACGAGCAGTACTTC. As protein: CASSTGTGPLDEQYF.

V usage is TRBV19 and J usage is TRBJ1-1, with 9 nucleotides matching TRBD1. The CDR3 sequence is 14 residues long. Trimming at V came to 5 bases and at J to 6 bases, leaving 7 bases not matched to a gene. The V gene's germline CDR1 is LNHDA and CDR2 SQIVND (reference sequence). This chain's CDR3 is CASSLWDRVSEAFF. Written as DNA, the CDR3 is TGTGCCAGTAGTCTTTGGGACAGGGTCTCTGAAGCTTTCTTT.

V and J are TRBV2 and TRBJ2-7; TRBD2 matches at 11 bases. CDR3 length: 15 amino acids. Germline CDR1 reads SNHLY; CDR2 reads FYNNEI. Losses at the gene ends were 7 bases for V and 3 bases for J; bases not matched to a gene: 8. The CDR3 region has the DNA TGTGCCAGCATCCCTAGCGGGGGGCCGGGCTACGAGCAGTACTTC. This codes for CASIPSGGPGYEQYF.

J is TRBJ1-1 and V is TRBV27; the D is unclear. V was pared by 2 bases and J by 0 bases, with 4 bases between. This CDR3 has 13 amino acids. The germline CDR1 and CDR2 sequences are MNHEY and SMNVEV (reference sequence). Here the CDR3 DNA reads TGTGCCAGCAGTTTAGTTATGAACACTGAAGCTTTCTTT. This encodes CASSLVMNTEAFF.

In its sample, this clone is medium-sized. The rearrangement joins TRBV6-5 to TRBJ2-7; 8 bases are shared with TRBD1. This CDR3 region has 15 residues. V lost 6 bases and J lost 6; bases outside the gene matches: 13. Germline lookup yields CDR1 MNHEY and CDR2 SVGAGI. CDR3 in DNA: TGTGCCAGCAGAGGTCGTGATCCACAGGGGGGCGAGCAGTACTTC. This gives the protein CASRGRDPQGGEQYF.

This chain links TRBV19 with TRBJ1-5; TRBD1 aligns across 7 bases. Germline V gene lookup returns CDR1 LNHDA and CDR2 SQIVND (reference sequence). The CDR3 totals 16 residues. The ends lost 1 base at V and 4 bases at J; junction bases unmatched: 7. CDR3 nucleotide sequence: TGTGCCAGTAGTATAGGATTCAGGGGGACGAATCAGCCCCAGCATTTT. Translated, it gives CASSIGFRGTNQPQHF.

J is TRBJ1-5 and V is TRBV6-5; 8 bases fit TRBD1. Germline CDR1 is MNHEY and CDR2 is SVGAGI. V was clipped by 4 bases and J by 6 bases; unmatched bases: 5. This CDR3 is 14 amino acids long. The CDR3 sequence: CASSSGQGRQPQHF. CDR3 DNA sequence: TGTGCCAGCAGTTCTGGACAGGGACGTCAGCCCCAGCATTTT.

The CDR3 coding sequence is TGCGCCAGCAGCTTAACGACTCCGGGACTCAGGAACACTGAAGCTTTCTTT. Translation: CASSLTTPGLRNTEAFF. The chain has TRBV5-1 and TRBJ1-1, with a weak D call TRBD1 (5 bases). This CDR3 contains 17 residues. Per germline, CDR1 SGHRS and CDR2 YFSETQ. The ends were cut back, 2 bases at V and 1 base at J, with 18 bases in the middle. Complete variable domain (other parts from reference TRBV5-1 and TRBJ1-1): KAGVTQTPRYLIKTRGQQVTLSCSPISGHRSVSWYQQTPGQGLQFLFEYFSETQRNKGNFPGRFSGRQFSNSRSEMNVSTLELGDSALYLCASSLTTPGLRNTEAFFGQGTRLTVV.

The chain joins TRBV4-1 to TRBJ1-6, with 9 bases identical to TRBD1. The CDR3 is 15 residues long. V was clipped by 3 bases and J by 6 bases; unmatched bases: 3. Germline V gene data show CDR1 as MGHRA and CDR2 as YSYEKL. The CDR3 is CASSQDRGANSPLHF. As DNA, the CDR3 is TGCGCCAGCAGCCAGGACAGGGGCGCTAATTCACCCCTCCACTTT.

The chain joins TRBV19 to TRBJ1-1; D might be TRBD1 (5 bases). The germline V gene encodes CDR1 LNHDA and CDR2 SQIVND (reference sequence). This CDR3 comprises 15 residues. V was pared by 6 bases and J by 8 bases, with 22 bases between. The CDR3, as DNA: TGTGCCAGTAGACCAACCGGGGGGTCTCGAGCCGAAGCTTTCTTT. Translated: CASRPTGGSRAEAFF.

This clone showed up just a few times. This chain uses TRBV5-5 with TRBJ2-7, with 7 bases lining up with TRBD1. The junction had 11 bases not matched to a gene; V was cut back by 1 base and J by 4 bases. The CDR3 has 16 amino acids. Looked up from germline, CDR1 is SGHKS and CDR2 is YYEKEE (reference sequence). CDR3 sequence: CASSLNWQGEIYEQYF. CDR3 sequence (DNA): TGTGCCAGCAGCTTGAATTGGCAGGGGGAGATATACGAGCAGTACTTC.

The chain couples TRBV5-1 to TRBJ2-3, with 8 bases identical to TRBD1. Germline values: CDR1 SGHRS, CDR2 YFSETQ. The CDR3 totals 14 residues. The V and J ends lost 4 bases and 3 bases, in that order; junction bases with no gene match: 4. This chain's CDR3 is CASSIGQGTDTQYF. CDR3 coding DNA: TGCGCCAGCAGCATCGGACAGGGAACAGATACGCAGTATTTT.

V gene TRBV2 combines with J gene TRBJ1-2, with D perhaps TRBD1 (6 bases). Germline V CDR1 and CDR2: SNHLY, FYNNEI. The CDR3 is 10 residues long. The V end lost 8 bases, the J end lost 8 bases, and 9 bases lay between the germline ends. The CDR3 coding sequence is TGTGCCAGCGCAGGGGACGGCTACACCTTC. This sequence encodes CASAGDGYTF.

DNA of the CDR3: TGTGCCAGCAGTCACCCCCTTGCGGGGGGGCCCCCTGAGCAGTTCTTC. Amino acids: CASSHPLAGGPPEQFF. The genes are TRBV6-6 and TRBJ2-1; 9 nucleotides align to TRBD2. This CDR3 is 16 amino acids long. The germline V gene has CDR1 MNHNY and CDR2 SVGAGI (reference sequence). V lost 5 bases, J lost 9 bases, and 14 bases stayed unmatched.

This clone was seen only once. This chain uses TRBV2 with TRBJ2-2; possibly TRBD2 for D (5 bases). The CDR3 totals 12 residues. Germline CDR1 reads SNHLY; CDR2 reads FYNNEI. Trimming took 10 bases from V and 2 from J, leaving 8 bases between them. The chain's CDR3 is CATSPNTGELFF. In nucleotides, the CDR3 is TGTGCCACTAGCCCAAACACCGGGGAGCTGTTTTTT.